The 2 T cell receptor beta chains given below trace back to one sample, sequenced in a study of OX40 agonist ivuxolimab in advanced cancers. TCRdb keeps only in-frame clones here, not all; method: immunoSEQ multiplex PCR. In the table there are tens of thousands of clones, roughly 86% of which are singletons. The specimen comprised CD4+ or CD8+ T cells sorted from blood, sampled in a trial of the OX40 agonist ivuxolimab. The receptors come from an adult with an advanced solid tumor such as melanoma, head and neck, liver or kidney cancer.

The gene calls are TRBV28 and TRBJ2-3, with 11 positions matching TRBD2. Trimming at V came to 5 bases and at J to 5 bases, leaving 0 bases not matched to a gene. Germline CDR1 and CDR2: MDHEN and SYDVKM. The CDR3 has 13 amino acids. CDR3 nucleotide sequence: TGTGCCAGCAGTGGGACTAGCGGAGATACGCAGTATTTT. As protein: CASSGTSGDTQYF.

This rearrangement joins TRBV7-6 to TRBJ2-7, with D tentatively TRBD1 (5 bases). The CDR3 covers 14 residues. Trimming cost V 0 bases and J 4 bases, with 10 bases left between them. Germline assignment: CDR1 SGHVS and CDR2 FNYEAQ. The CDR3 DNA is TGTGCCAGCAGCTTAGCTACACAGGAATACGAGCAGTACTTC. It specifies CASSLATQEYEQYF.